This T cell receptor beta chain comes out of a study of human thymus T cells. The study, taken as a whole, reports: Related research described thymic repertoires that were highly overlapping among unrelated individuals. Both thymic and peripheral blood repertoires showed apparently biased V and J usage.

Produced via immunoSEQ multiplex PCR; TCRdb's table is partial and in-frame only. The sample contains approximately 70,000 clones, 95% of which appear only once. Resections were taken during corrective heart surgery, and the thymus tissue came from these. This CDR3 is built from 12 residues. The germline CDR1 and CDR2 sequences are SGHVS and FQNEAQ. Between the trimmed V and J ends, which lost 4 bases and 1 base, there was a span of 5 bases. A note on this clone: Its antigen is as yet unknown.

The clonotype originates from a girl under three years old with a congenital heart defect but otherwise immunologically healthy. The rearrangement joins TRBV7-8 to TRBJ2-7; the D is unclear. Sequenced input: thymus tissue. This chain's CDR3 is CASSSPSYEQYF. CDR3 sequence (DNA): TGTGCCAGCAGCTCCCCGTCCTACGAGCAGTACTTC.